A single sample is the source of the 5 T cell receptor beta chains below, sequenced in a study of Graves' ophthalmopathy and Graves' hyperthyroidism. Using RNA transcripts, the TCR beta CDR3 regions were amplified. An initial RT-PCR round employing HTBI primers preceded a second-round multiplex PCR. TCRdb reanalysed the multiplex PCR reads using MiXCR and keeps one entry per CDR3 protein. The profile shows more than 550,000 distinct CDR3 sequences, roughly two fifths of them singletons. Sequencing was done on a sample of peripheral blood. These receptors all stem from an adult man with Graves' ophthalmopathy.

This clonotype came up many times. The chain uses TRBV5-1 and TRBJ1-2; 9 nucleotides match TRBD1. CDR3 length: 15 residues. V was pared by 0 bases and J by 2 bases, with 2 bases of the junction left unmatched. CDR1 is SGHRS and CDR2 is YFSETQ in the germline V gene. The DNA of the CDR3 is TGCGCCAGCAGCTTGGAAGGGACAGGGAACTATGGCTACACCTTC. It translates to CASSLEGTGNYGYTF.

V usage is TRBV7-3 and J usage is TRBJ1-6, with D perhaps TRBD1 (6 bases). V was pared by 6 bases and J by 10 bases, with 16 bases between. The CDR3 contains 14 residues. Germline V lookup: CDR1 SGHTA, CDR2 FQGTGA. CDR3 sequence reads: CASSVDSGGSPLHF. The CDR3 DNA reads TGTGCCAGCAGTGTGGACAGCGGGGGATCACCCCTCCACTTT.

As for this clonotype: A much larger clone lies a single base off, so this may be a read error. The chain employs TRBV9 and TRBJ2-7; TRBD1 might be the D (6 bases). Germline-derived CDR1 and CDR2 are SGDLS and YYNGEE. Trimming shortened V by 2 bases and J by 3 bases, and 9 bases separated the two germline ends. CDR3 length: 13 amino acids. CDR3 sequence: CASSVVGGYEQYF. CDR3 nucleotide sequence: TGTGCCAGCAGCGTTGTAGGGGGCTACGAGCAGTACTTC. The full variable domain, completed using reference TRBV9 and TRBJ2-7, is DSGVTQTPKHLITATGQRVTLRCSPRSGDLSVYWYQQSLDQGLQFLIQYYNGEERAKGNILERFSAQQFPDLHSELNLSSLELGDSALYFCASSVVGGYEQYFGPGTRLTVT.

The chain links TRBV15 to TRBJ2-2; the D is unclear. The germline gives CDR1 LNHNV, CDR2 YYDKDF (reference sequence). V was pared by 0 bases and J by 6 bases, with 11 bases between. CDR3 length: 15 amino acids. The CDR3, as DNA: TGTGCCACCAGCAGAGAGGAACAGCGCCCCGGGGAGCTGTTTTTT. Encoded protein: CATSREEQRPGELFF.

J is TRBJ2-5 and V is TRBV7-3; D not resolved. Trimming shortened V by 5 bases and J by 1 base, and 8 bases separated the two germline ends. Germline V gives CDR1 SGHTA, CDR2 FQGTGA. This CDR3 spans 13 amino acids. CDR3 loop: CASSLNPQETQYF. In nucleotides, the CDR3 is TGTGCCAGCAGCCTTAATCCCCAAGAGACCCAGTACTTC.